Listed below are T cell receptor beta chains from one sample, sequenced in a study of monozygotic twins with inflammatory bowel disease. For each CDR3 protein, TCRdb gives one entry from its re-call of the 5' RACE reads, without DNA. The sample includes approximately 330,000 distinct CDR3 sequences. The material sequenced was blood. Source of these receptors: a human donor with ulcerative colitis or Crohn's disease, or a healthy co-twin of an affected twin (not recorded which). Both conserved end residues are part of each CDR3. The order of the fields is J gene, V gene, CDR3 protein.

TRBJ2-1 | TRBV7-9 | CASSLEVNEQFF
TRBJ1-1 | TRBV19 | CASSATGRTEAFF
TRBJ2-7 | TRBV5-1 | CASATGNKYEQYF
TRBJ1-3 | TRBV20-1 | CSARDRVSGNTIYF
TRBJ2-3 | TRBV28 | CASSPSTGDLRTDTQYF
TRBJ1-2 | TRBV5-4 | CASSLGRELYGYTF
TRBJ1-5 | TRBV4-2 | CVSSQGLSDQPQHF
TRBJ2-3 | TRBV12-3/TRBV12-4 | CASSFDPGDTQYF
TRBJ2-2 | TRBV5-1 | CASSSTVTGELFF
TRBJ2-3 | TRBV20-1 | CSARDLDIATDTQYF
TRBJ2-7 | TRBV7-9 | CASSLGNGGTDEQYF
TRBJ1-1 | TRBV28 | CASSSEGEAFF
TRBJ2-2 | TRBV20-1 | CSASYGTGARGELFF
TRBJ1-2 | TRBV5-1 | CASSYSSGGATNYGYTF
TRBJ2-7 | TRBV2 | CASSEAKVGEKQYF
TRBJ2-5 | TRBV20-1 | CRPGLALQETQYF
TRBJ1-1 | TRBV27 | CASSLSSQTEAFF
TRBJ1-2 | TRBV6-5 | CASGYRGPMNGYTF
TRBJ1-2 | TRBV20-1 | CSARDRAHPGYTF
TRBJ2-7 | TRBV20-1 | CSARVVTTYEQYF
TRBJ1-1 | TRBV12-3/TRBV12-4 | CASSPRSSGVGTEAFF
TRBJ2-3 | TRBV6-2/TRBV6-3 | CASNLRGAPDTQYF
TRBJ1-5 | TRBV5-1 | CASSFRDSIRYQPQHF
TRBJ2-7 | TRBV5-1 | CASSPGVWGSYEQYF
TRBJ2-7 | TRBV27 | CASRYWTGDEQYF
TRBJ1-3 | TRBV21-1 | CASANRREGGNTIYF
TRBJ2-2 | TRBV5-5 | CASSPGGGANTGELFF
TRBJ2-3 | TRBV11-2 | CASSMGAGGHTDTQYF
TRBJ1-2 | TRBV4-3 | CASSQKWNLLELVGYTF
TRBJ2-7 | TRBV20-1 | CSAPWTSGRDFYEQYF
TRBJ2-6 | TRBV29-1 | CSVSGQGGSGANVLTF
TRBJ2-5 | TRBV5-1 | CASSLKQQETQYF
TRBJ1-2 | TRBV25-1 | CAAAPLTPNYGYTF
TRBJ2-2 | TRBV7-3 | CASSWDGLQTGELFF
TRBJ2-1 | TRBV5-1 | CASSLVDRSYNEQFF
TRBJ1-1 | TRBV7-3 | CASSQTGDEAFF
TRBJ1-6 | TRBV5-5 | CASSLEVNSPLHF
TRBJ1-2 | TRBV12-3/TRBV12-4 | CASSLQGRNGYTF
TRBJ2-2 | TRBV5-1 | CASSLDDSGELFF
TRBJ1-5 | TRBV30 | CAWSRTGVGNQPQHF
TRBJ1-2 | TRBV11-2 | CASSPLRYAPNYGYTF
TRBJ2-5 | TRBV10-2 | CASSTLTSGGQETQYF
TRBJ2-7 | TRBV6-5 | CASSYSRSPGLKYF
TRBJ2-1 | TRBV20-1 | CSARDLVGQGNYNEQFF
TRBJ1-4 | TRBV3-1 | CASSSRDRGLNEKLFF
TRBJ1-5 | TRBV11-2 | CASSLSCRTVYSNQPQHF
TRBJ2-7 | TRBV5-1 | CASSLPGVEEQYF
TRBJ2-4 | TRBV30 | CAWSVGDTQNIQYF
TRBJ1-5 | TRBV6-1 | CASRIGTGGTQPQHF
TRBJ2-1 | TRBV12-3/TRBV12-4 | CASSDSGRTSYNEQFF
TRBJ2-7 | TRBV4-3 | CASSQSRGPYEQYF
TRBJ2-3 | TRBV29-1 | CSVAGPGDTQYF
TRBJ2-1 | TRBV20-1 | CSAGTSGGLSYNEQFF
TRBJ1-2 | TRBV29-1 | CSVVGQGGKLYGYTF
TRBJ2-1 | TRBV7-3 | CASSLRGSSSYNEQFF
TRBJ2-1 | TRBV20-1 | CSARVGPSGSNEQFF
TRBJ1-5 | TRBV6-1 | CASSESKGGFGNQPQHF